Sequencing of this TCR beta chain was carried out in a study of T-cell reconstitution after alpha-beta-depleted transplantation in children. Whole-study findings and limits: When one year had passed after transplant, most T-cell counts and diversity came from newly produced T cells.

The CDR3 runs to 15 residues. Deletions cut 8 bases from V and 6 bases from J, with 22 bases between. The germline gives CDR1 ENHRY, CDR2 SYGVKD. A library of TCRbeta sequences, prepared with unique molecular identifiers, was generated. TCRdb recomputed calls from the PCR reads with MiXCR, one row per CDR3 protein. The sample includes 500,000 to 650,000 distinct CDR3 sequences, roughly 13% of them seen just once. This clonotype appeared a few times. What it binds is unknown. The TCR comes from a male patient younger than 18 who had a stem cell transplant for acute myeloid leukemia, so the T cells may come from the graft donor. The sample in question was PBMCs, mostly from graft donor cells, obtained 360 days after TCRalphabeta/CD19-depleted stem cell transplant. The chain employs TRBV10-3 and TRBJ1-1; D is uncertain. The CDR3 DNA sequence: TGTGCCATCGGCCCCCCGAGGGCCGATGCCTCTGAAGCTTTCTTT. As protein: CAIGPPRADASEAFF.